This TCR beta chain was obtained from a study of patients and donors after allogeneic stem cell transplantation. TCRdb analysed the RT-PCR reads with MiXCR anew, one entry per CDR3 protein. The data show 70,000 to 85,000 distinct CDR3 sequences, around 27% seen once. This clonotype has just a few counts. In germline, CDR1 is ENHRY, CDR2 SYGVKD. The length of the CDR3 is 16 residues. V lost 8 bases, J lost 1 base, and 20 bases lay in between. The gene calls are TRBV10-3 and TRBJ1-2; possible D gene TRBD1, 5 bases. The sequenced sample consisted of blood, either unsorted or a sorted T cell fraction (not recorded which). The source of this sequence is a human donor who was either an allogeneic HSCT recipient or a stem cell or donor lymphocyte infusion donor (not recorded which). It is not recorded whose cells these are; they may come from a transplant donor. CDR3: CAISGSWDPLNYGYTF. CDR3 DNA sequence: TGTGCCATCTCGGGGTCATGGGACCCACTTAACTATGGCTACACCTTC.